This T cell receptor (beta chain) came from a study of metastatic and nonmetastatic thyroid tumors. Study as a whole: Repertoire data that came from the blood and tumor or nodule tissue of malignant and benign thyroid patients were compared.

The germline gives CDR1 KGHSH, CDR2 LQKENI. Trimming cost V 2 bases and J 9 bases, with 14 bases left between them. The CDR3 runs to 15 residues. Per the original data handling: Building a distant-metastasis classifier for papillary thyroid cancer drew on CDR3 differences across clinicopathological groups. Using MiXCR, TCRdb reanalyzed the PCR reads. TCRdb's processing, not the study's, gives the V and J calls here. The sample contains about 85,000 clones, less than 10% of which appear only once. Patients underwent thyroid surgery, and none had received any treatment before it. General study points: Malignant tumors reportedly showed significantly higher TCR beta diversity than benign nodules in both blood and tumor.

On this clone itself: The antigen is undetermined.

Sequenced input: blood. This clonotype was sampled from a female donor with papillary thyroid cancer or a benign thyroid nodule (not recorded which). Some clones in this sample may be carry-over from other donors' samples. The chain recombines TRBV18 with TRBJ1-6; no definite D call. The CDR3 is CASSPAGGGGSPLHF. DNA for the CDR3: TGTGCCAGCTCACCAGCAGGAGGCGGAGGTTCACCCCTCCACTTT.